The 22 T cell receptor beta chains listed next were all sequenced from one sample in a study of post-analysis software for immune sequencing data. Unique molecular identifiers tagged the TCR beta cDNA libraries. A single record per CDR3 protein comes from TCRdb applying MiXCR to the PCR reads. The sample shows roughly 800,000 distinct CDR3 sequences, more than 45% of them seen only once. These TCRs are of unknown antigen specificity. Study-level results: In patients, a few TRBV segments were more frequent than in controls, with TRBV5-6, TRBV5-1 and TRBV20-1 among them.

Source material: blood. These receptors were collected from a girl aged 10-17 years with multiple sclerosis.

This clonotype was seen a handful of times. The chain has TRBV29-1 and TRBJ2-7; D is unclear. V lost 1 base, J lost 1 base, and 8 bases lay in between. This CDR3 has 13 amino acids. CDR1 is SQVTM, CDR2 ANQGSEA, per germline. The CDR3 protein is CSVEAGSSYEQYF. CDR3 sequence (DNA): TGCAGCGTTGAAGCGGGCAGTTCCTACGAGCAGTACTTC.

This clonotype is a singleton in its sample. The V gene is TRBV10-3, the J gene TRBJ2-1; no definite D call. Deletions cut 3 bases from V and 0 bases from J, with 12 bases between. CDR1 is ENHRY, CDR2 SYGVKD, per germline. The CDR3 has 16 residues. The CDR3 DNA reads TGTGCCATCAGTGACGCGGCGCTTAGCTCCTACAATGAGCAGTTCTTC. It yields the protein CAISDAALSSYNEQFF.

This chain links TRBV5-1 with TRBJ1-2; no firm D call. Looked up from germline, CDR1 is SGHRS and CDR2 is YFSETQ. The CDR3 spans 15 residues. The V end was cut by 0 bases, the J end by 2 bases, with 11 bases between. CDR3 DNA: TGCGCCAGCAGCTTGGAGGAGGTTCAGAACTATGGCTACACCTTC. Its translation: CASSLEEVQNYGYTF. Combining the CDR3 with reference TRBV5-1 and TRBJ1-2 gives the whole variable domain KAGVTQTPRYLIKTRGQQVTLSCSPISGHRSVSWYQQTPGQGLQFLFEYFSETQRNKGNFPGRFSGRQFSNSRSEMNVSTLELGDSALYLCASSLEEVQNYGYTFGSGTRLTVV.

The chain uses TRBV12-3 or TRBV12-4 and TRBJ2-4; D possibly corresponds to TRBD1 (6 bases). V was trimmed by 3 bases and J by 4 bases, leaving 16 bases between them. CDR3 size: 16 residues. The CDR3 DNA is TGTGCCAGCAGTTTCCCCAGACAAGGGGGAAAAAACATTCAGTACTTC. It codes for CASSFPRQGGKNIQYF.

The CDR3, as DNA: TGTGCCAGCAGTTTCCTAGTTGGCGAGACCCAGTACTTC. Its translation is CASSFLVGETQYF. This chain links TRBV12-3 or TRBV12-4 with TRBJ2-5; D gene unclear. The CDR3 sequence is 13 residues long. Trimming cost V 3 bases and J 5 bases, with 10 bases left between them.

This clonotype was seen ten or more times. CDR3 protein: CASTHWTATYYGYTF. The CDR3 DNA reads as TGTGCCAGCACCCATTGGACAGCAACCTACTATGGCTACACCTTC. The rearrangement joins TRBV12-3 or TRBV12-4 to TRBJ1-2; maybe TRBD1 (6 bases). V gave up 7 bases and J gave up 3 bases, with 18 bases separating them. This CDR3 spans 15 amino acids.

The genes are TRBV27 and TRBJ1-6; tentative D call: TRBD1 (5 bases). This CDR3 has 15 amino acids. Germline V gene data show CDR1 as MNHEY and CDR2 as SMNVEV (reference sequence). The ends were cut back, 4 bases at V and 6 bases at J, with 13 bases in the middle. CDR3 protein: CASSSPREGNSPLHF. The CDR3 DNA follows: TGTGCCAGCAGTTCTCCCAGGGAAGGTAATTCACCCCTCCACTTT.

This clonotype has a single count. The CDR3 spells CASSPRTGIYEQYF. The CDR3 nucleotides are TGTGCCAGCAGTCCTCGGACGGGGATCTACGAGCAGTACTTC. This chain joins TRBV12-3 or TRBV12-4 and TRBJ2-7; possible D gene TRBD2, 5 bases. Trimming took off 5 bases at V and 3 bases at J, with 14 bases between the two ends. The CDR3 totals 14 residues.

CDR3 sequence: CASSLAPTGDGGPQHF. The CDR3 region has the DNA TGTGCCAGCAGCTTAGCGCCGACAGGGGACGGCGGGCCCCAGCATTTT. V and J are TRBV11-1 and TRBJ1-5, with TRBD1 matching 8 bases. V lost 0 bases to trimming and J lost 9 bases; unmatched junction nucleotides: 10. Germline CDR1 reads SGHAT; CDR2 reads FQDESV (reference sequence). This CDR3 spans 16 amino acids.

Only a few counts were recorded for this clonotype. The chain combines TRBV7-2 with TRBJ2-5, with D tentatively TRBD2 (6 bases). Germline V gene data show CDR1 as SGHTA and CDR2 as FQGNSA. V lost 1 base, J lost 11 bases, and 20 bases lay in between. The CDR3 runs to 15 residues. The CDR3 coding sequence is TGTGCCAGCAGCTTAGGATGGGGCGGGGTTCCAGAGCAGTACTTC. Translated: CASSLGWGGVPEQYF.

This chain links TRBV28 with TRBJ2-3, with 8 bases matching TRBD1. Germline V gene sequence: CDR1 MDHEN, CDR2 SYDVKM. V gave up 5 bases and J gave up 2 bases; unmatched junction bases: 6. The CDR3 sequence is 15 residues long. CDR3 nucleotides: TGTGCCAGCAGTACCCGGACAGGGCCCACAGATACGCAGTATTTT. Protein sequence: CASSTRTGPTDTQYF.

The chain combines TRBV20-1 with TRBJ2-7; D may be TRBD1 or TRBD2 (5 bases each). V lost 1 base and J 9 bases, leaving 13 bases between the germline ends. CDR3 length equals 12 residues. Germline values: CDR1 DFQATT, CDR2 SNEGSKA (reference sequence). The CDR3 spells CSARVPDSGQYF. The CDR3 DNA follows: TGCAGTGCTAGAGTCCCTGACAGCGGGCAGTACTTC.

The CDR3: CASSTPGSASYEQYF. CDR3 bases: TGTGCCAGCAGTACCCCAGGGTCAGCCTCCTACGAGCAGTACTTC. V is TRBV27 and J is TRBJ2-7, with D maybe TRBD1 (5 bases). V was trimmed by 5 bases and J by 0 bases, leaving 14 bases between them. Per germline, CDR1 MNHEY and CDR2 SMNVEV (reference sequence). This CDR3 has 15 amino acids.

This clonotype turned up a few times. The chain uses TRBV5-6 and TRBJ2-7, with TRBD2 as a possible D gene (6 bases). The CDR3 length is 16 residues. Trimming took off 0 bases at V and 0 bases at J, with 13 bases between the two ends. Germline V gene lookup returns CDR1 SGHDT and CDR2 YYEEEE. CDR3 region: CASSLAPGGLSYEQYF. For the CDR3, the DNA is TGTGCCAGCAGCTTGGCCCCCGGGGGACTCTCCTACGAGCAGTACTTC.

This clonotype was counted at least ten times. The rearrangement links TRBV5-1 to TRBJ1-2; D perhaps matches TRBD1 (6 bases). The V gene lost 1 base and the J gene lost 0 bases, with 7 bases spanning the gap. CDR3 length equals 14 residues. In germline, CDR1 is SGHRS, CDR2 YFSETQ. The CDR3 coding sequence is TGCGCCAGCAGCTTGCAGGGGTCTAACTATGGCTACACCTTC. Translation: CASSLQGSNYGYTF.

This clonotype was picked up a small number of times. The chain carries TRBV12-3 or TRBV12-4 and TRBJ2-7; a possible D gene is TRBD1 (5 bases). Between the trimmed V and J ends, which lost 3 bases and 6 bases, there was a span of 12 bases. This CDR3 spans 13 amino acids. The CDR3, as DNA: TGTGCCAGCAGTTTTTTCCAGGGCCCCGAGCAGTACTTC. It translates to CASSFFQGPEQYF.

This clonotype was counted a single time. The genes are TRBV28 and TRBJ2-7, with D perhaps TRBD1 (6 bases). There are 13 residues in the CDR3. Trimming took 5 bases from V and 10 from J, leaving 18 bases between them. The germline gives CDR1 MDHEN, CDR2 SYDVKM. In DNA form, the CDR3 reads TGTGCCAGCAGTCTCCGGGACATACGAGGCCAGTACTTC. As protein: CASSLRDIRGQYF.

The chain is built from TRBV12-3 or TRBV12-4 and TRBJ2-1; 12 nucleotides match TRBD2. This CDR3 is 17 amino acids long. The J segment lost 4 bases and the V segment lost 5 bases, leaving 9 bases of the junction unmatched. CDR3 sequence reads: CASSPEGTSGFYNEQFF. CDR3 bases: TGTGCCAGCAGTCCAGAAGGGACTAGCGGGTTTTACAATGAGCAGTTCTTC.

This clonotype was seen only once. The V call is TRBV25-1, the J call TRBJ1-1; TRBD1 might be the D (5 bases). The CDR3 sequence is 14 residues long. Germline CDR1 is MGHDK and CDR2 is SYGVNS. V lost 5 bases to trimming and J lost 2 bases, with 12 bases between them. The CDR3 coding sequence is TGTGCCAGCAGTTCCCAAAGGGGTAACACTGAAGCTTTCTTT. It encodes CASSSQRGNTEAFF.

The chain recombines TRBV11-2 with TRBJ1-2; possible D gene TRBD1, 6 bases. Trimming stripped 5 bases from V and 0 bases from J, with 13 bases between. The CDR3 has 15 amino acids. Germline V gene sequence: CDR1 SGHAT, CDR2 FQNNGV. The CDR3 bases are TGTGCCAGCAGCCCGACAGGCCAACCTAACTATGGCTACACCTTC. This gives the protein CASSPTGQPNYGYTF. Full variable domain (rest looked up from reference TRBV11-2 and TRBJ1-2): EAGVAQSPRYKIIEKRQSVAFWCNPISGHATLYWYQQILGQGPKLLIQFQNNGVVDDSQLPKDRFSAERLKGVDSTLKIQPAKLEDSAVYLCASSPTGQPNYGYTFGSGTRLTVV.

This chain connects TRBV18 to TRBJ2-7; D ambiguous. This CDR3 contains 13 residues. Trimming shortened V by 2 bases and J by 3 bases, and 8 bases separated the two germline ends. Germline-derived CDR1 and CDR2 are KGHSH and LQKENI. CDR3 nucleotides: TGTGCCAGCTCACCAGCGGTGAACTACGAGCAGTACTTC. Its protein is CASSPAVNYEQYF.

The chain couples TRBV4-3 to TRBJ2-3, with 8 bases fitting TRBD1. V lost 1 base, J lost 2 bases, and 5 bases stayed unmatched. Germline CDR1 reads LGHNA; CDR2 reads YSLEER. The CDR3 has 16 residues. The chain's CDR3 is CASSQAPGGYTDTQYF. For the CDR3, the DNA is TGCGCCAGCAGCCAAGCCCCAGGGGGCTACACAGATACGCAGTATTTT.